This T cell receptor beta chain comes out of a study of T-cell reconstitution after alpha-beta-depleted transplantation in children. This clonotype was seen at least ten times. Unique molecular identifiers were incorporated into the prepared TCRbeta library. TCRdb used MiXCR to reprocess the PCR reads, holding one entry per CDR3 protein. The table shows 250,000 to 300,000 distinct CDR3 sequences, with 9.9% occurring only once. The material sequenced was PBMCs from the stem cell graft donor, taken from the stem cell graft. The sequence was collected from a human donor who donated a stem cell graft to a child with SCID.

The CDR3 is CASSRDFQPQHF. Written as DNA, the CDR3 is TGTGCCAGCAGCCGAGATTTTCAGCCCCAGCATTTT. V and J are TRBV7-8 and TRBJ1-5; D gene uncertain. The V and J ends lost 5 bases and 6 bases respectively, with 8 bases between them. Germline assignment: CDR1 SGHVS and CDR2 FQNEAQ. This CDR3 spans 12 amino acids.